Sequencing of this T cell receptor beta chain was carried out in a study of blood T cell repertoires in COVID-19. Profiling relied on immunoSEQ multiplex PCR, and the TCRdb table lists in-frame clones only, not all of them. This sample has about 300,000 clones, with around nine tenths found just once. The CDR3 spans 16 residues. In its sample, this clone was seen a few times. The chain combines TRBV7-5 with TRBJ1-1; the table's TRBD1 call for D was not verified on the DNA. TRBV7-5 corresponds to a pseudogene. This clonotype was sampled from a man in his 70s with acute or convalescent COVID-19. Sample: peripheral blood. CDR3 sequence: CARSLVAGFELTEAFF. DNA for the CDR3: TGTGCCAGAAGCTTAGTGGCAGGTTTTGAGTTGACTGAAGCTTTCTTT.